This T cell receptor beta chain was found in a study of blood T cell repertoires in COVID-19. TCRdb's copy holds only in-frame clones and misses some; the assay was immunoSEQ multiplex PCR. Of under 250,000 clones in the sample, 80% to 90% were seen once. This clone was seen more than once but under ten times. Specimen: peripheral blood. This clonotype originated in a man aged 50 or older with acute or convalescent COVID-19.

The CDR3 DNA reads TGTGCCAGCAGTCCACAACTAGCGGAGGTGAACACCGGGGAGCTGTTTTTT. Translation: CASSPQLAEVNTGELFF. V is TRBV27 and J is TRBJ2-2; 8 nucleotides match TRBD2. With V trimmed by 5 bases and J by 1 base, 9 bases remained unmatched. CDR1 and CDR2 from the germline V gene are MNHEY and SMNVEV (reference sequence). The CDR3 is made up of 17 amino acids.